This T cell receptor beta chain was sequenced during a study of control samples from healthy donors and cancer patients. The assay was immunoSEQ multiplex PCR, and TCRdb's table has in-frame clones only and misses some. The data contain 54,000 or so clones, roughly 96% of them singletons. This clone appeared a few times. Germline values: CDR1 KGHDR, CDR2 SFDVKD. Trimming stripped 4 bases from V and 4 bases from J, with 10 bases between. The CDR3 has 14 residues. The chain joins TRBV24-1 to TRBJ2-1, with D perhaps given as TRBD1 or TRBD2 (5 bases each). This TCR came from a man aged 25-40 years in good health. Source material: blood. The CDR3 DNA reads TGTGCCACCAGTGAGGGGGAGTGGTACAATGAGCAGTTCTTC. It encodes CATSEGEWYNEQFF.